Given below is one T cell receptor beta chain in context. These data originate in a study of blood T cell repertoires in COVID-19. In the source study's methods: Quantification of nucleated cells was approximated via reference gene primer amplification. The protocol was immunoSEQ multiplex PCR, while the TCRdb copy is restricted to in-frame clones and leaves out a portion. V and J calls and clone size are copied from that table; D and trimming were computed from the DNA. The sample includes hundreds of thousands of clones, over 75% of them seen just once. Trimming left V 8 bases short and J 6 bases short, with 12 bases between. This CDR3 is 12 amino acids long. CDR1 is MDHEN and CDR2 is SYDVKM in the germline V gene. Individuals aged roughly 18 to 100 years were recruited from some 26 US areas. Participants had their cohort set by participant-reported clinical history. Cohort 3 recovered donors had two negative PCRs, clearance, or symptom resolution.

This sequence joins TRBV28 and TRBJ2-3; TRBD2 is a possible D gene (5 bases). The clonotype comes from a man younger than 35 who had recovered from COVID-19. Sequences were obtained from PBMCs or T cells enriched from blood (not recorded which). The CDR3 nucleotides are TGTGCCAGCCGCCAACTAGGGGATACGCAGTATTTT. Translating gives CASRQLGDTQYF.